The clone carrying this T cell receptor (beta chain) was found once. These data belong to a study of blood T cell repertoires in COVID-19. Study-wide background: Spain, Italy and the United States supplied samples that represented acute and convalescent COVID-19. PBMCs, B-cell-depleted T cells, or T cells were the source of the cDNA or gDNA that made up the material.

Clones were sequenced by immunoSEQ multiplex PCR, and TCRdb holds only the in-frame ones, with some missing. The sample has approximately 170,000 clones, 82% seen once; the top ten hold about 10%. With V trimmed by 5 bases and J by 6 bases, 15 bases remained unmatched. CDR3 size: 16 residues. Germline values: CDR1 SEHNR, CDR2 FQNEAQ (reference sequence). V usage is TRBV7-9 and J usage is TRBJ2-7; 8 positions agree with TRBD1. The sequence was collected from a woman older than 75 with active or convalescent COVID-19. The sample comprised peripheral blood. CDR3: CASSRPGGALVGEQYF. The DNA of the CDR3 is TGTGCCAGCAGCCGTCCAGGGGGCGCTTTAGTCGGCGAGCAGTACTTC. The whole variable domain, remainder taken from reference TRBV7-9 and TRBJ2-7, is DTGVSQNPRHKITKRGQNVTFRCDPISEHNRLYWYRQTLGQGPEFLTYFQNEAQLEKSRLLSDRFSAERPKGSFSTLEIQRTEQGDSAMYLCASSRPGGALVGEQYFGPGTRLTVT.